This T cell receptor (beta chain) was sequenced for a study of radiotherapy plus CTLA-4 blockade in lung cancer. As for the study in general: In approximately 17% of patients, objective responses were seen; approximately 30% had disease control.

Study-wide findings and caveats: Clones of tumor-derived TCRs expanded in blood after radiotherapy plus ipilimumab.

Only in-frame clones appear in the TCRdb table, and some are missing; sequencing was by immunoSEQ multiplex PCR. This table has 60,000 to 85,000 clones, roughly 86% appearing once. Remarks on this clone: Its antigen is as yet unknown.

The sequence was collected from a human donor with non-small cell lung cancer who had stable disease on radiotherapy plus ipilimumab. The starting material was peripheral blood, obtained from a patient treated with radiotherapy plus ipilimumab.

CDR3 sequence (DNA): TGTGCCAGCATGGGACTATTCGAGACCCAGTACTTC. Amino acids: CASMGLFETQYF. The genes are TRBV2 and TRBJ2-5, with 7 bases lining up with TRBD2. The CDR3 is 12 residues long. In germline, CDR1 is SNHLY, CDR2 FYNNEI. V shed 7 bases, J shed 5 bases, and the junction held 4 bases outside the gene matches.